This TCR beta chain was captured by sequencing in a study of blood T cell repertoires in COVID-19. Study information: Samples of COVID-19 (acute and convalescent) were obtained from the United States, Italy and Spain. Sources were T cells, B-cell-depleted T cells, or PBMCs; the material itself was cDNA or gDNA.

The V gene's germline CDR1 is MDHEN and CDR2 SYDVKM. This CDR3 has 15 residues. Germline trimming cut 6 bases from V and 6 bases from J; bases unmatched to any gene: 6. Authors' methods: Amplification from reference gene primers served as the basis for estimated nucleated cell counts. Clones were read by immunoSEQ multiplex PCR, and TCRdb kept only the in-frame ones, dropping some. That table furnishes V, J and clone size, whereas the DNA furnished D and trimming. The profile covers about 200,000 clones, with roughly 75% appearing a single time and around 5.1% taken by the ten largest. The chain is built from TRBV28 and TRBJ1-6; 9 nucleotides match TRBD1. The sample comprised peripheral blood. The TCR comes from a woman aged 65 to 85 with acute or convalescent COVID-19. CDR3 nucleotide sequence: TGTGCCAGCAGCCATACAGGGGGCCCTAATTCACCCCTCCACTTT. The encoded protein is CASSHTGGPNSPLHF.